A single sample is the source of the 19 T cell receptor beta chains below, sequenced in a study of blood T cell repertoires in COVID-19. Using immunoSEQ multiplex PCR, the repertoire was profiled, and TCRdb retains in-frame clones only, with some absent. The sample carries more than 300,000 clones, approximately 91% recorded once. Sequencing was done on a sample of PBMCs or T cells enriched from blood (not recorded which). The receptors here all came from a woman in her thirties or forties who had been exposed to COVID-19.

V and J are TRBV7-9 and TRBJ2-7, with TRBD2 matching over 9 bases. The CDR3 extends over 16 amino acids. The V gene end was trimmed by 3 bases and the J gene end by 1 base; junction bases not matched to a gene: 7. Germline loops: CDR1 SEHNR, CDR2 FQNEAQ (reference sequence). CDR3: CASSLVAGVSSYEQYF. In DNA form, the CDR3 reads TGTGCCAGCAGCTTGGTAGCGGGGGTGTCGTCCTACGAGCAGTACTTC.

The chain employs TRBV5-1 and TRBJ2-1; 10 bases fit TRBD1. Germline V gene lookup returns CDR1 SGHRS and CDR2 YFSETQ. Trimming took 0 bases from V and 9 from J; bases not matched to a gene: 12. This CDR3 is 17 amino acids long. The CDR3 spells CASSLAGQGSKKGEQFF. The CDR3 nucleotides read TGCGCCAGCAGCTTGGCGGGACAGGGGAGTAAGAAGGGTGAGCAGTTCTTC. The variable domain in full, with the rest retrieved from reference TRBV5-1 and TRBJ2-1, is KAGVTQTPRYLIKTRGQQVTLSCSPISGHRSVSWYQQTPGQGLQFLFEYFSETQRNKGNFPGRFSGRQFSNSRSEMNVSTLELGDSALYLCASSLAGQGSKKGEQFFGPGTRLTVL.

The chain employs TRBV30 and TRBJ1-1; the match to TRBD1 covers 9 bases. The CDR3 length is 14 residues. Trimming at V came to 4 bases and at J to 6 bases, leaving 9 bases not matched to a gene. The germline V gene encodes CDR1 GTSNPN and CDR2 SVGIG (reference sequence). Written as DNA, the CDR3 is TGTGCCTGGACTAGGGACAGGGTGACTGCTGAAGCTTTCTTT. It encodes CAWTRDRVTAEAFF.

The chain combines TRBV5-6 with TRBJ1-3; D possibly corresponds to TRBD1 (5 bases). The CDR3 length is 14 residues. V was trimmed by 0 bases and J by 2 bases, leaving 6 bases between them. Germline V lookup: CDR1 SGHDT, CDR2 YYEEEE. The CDR3 DNA reads TGTGCCAGCAGCTTGGGCAGGGCTGGAAACACCATATATTTT. This codes for CASSLGRAGNTIYF.

The chain links TRBV9 to TRBJ2-7; TRBD1 matches at 7 bases. V shed 4 bases and J 4 bases; nucleotides not matched to a gene: 11. The CDR3 sequence is 15 residues long. Looked up from germline, CDR1 is SGDLS and CDR2 is YYNGEE. CDR3 sequence: CASSPRQGPAYEQYF. In nucleotides, the CDR3 is TGTGCCAGCAGCCCGCGACAGGGACCCGCGTACGAGCAGTACTTC.

This clone was found a few times. V usage is TRBV2 and J usage is TRBJ1-5; D call uncertain. In germline, CDR1 is SNHLY, CDR2 FYNNEI. V gave up 7 bases and J gave up 9 bases, with 19 bases separating them. The CDR3 sequence is 14 residues long. CDR3 nucleotides: TGTGCCAGCACCCCTGAGGGCCTAGGGTTGCCCCAGCATTTT. This codes for CASTPEGLGLPQHF.

The chain links TRBV5-4 to TRBJ1-5; D may be TRBD1 (5 bases). Trimming removed 2 bases from V and 6 bases from J, with 9 bases in between. Germline V gives CDR1 SGHNT, CDR2 YYREEE (reference sequence). The length of the CDR3 is 13 residues. The DNA of the CDR3 is TGTGCCAGCAGCTTAGGGGCAGCTCAGCCCCAGCATTTT. Translated: CASSLGAAQPQHF.

This rearrangement joins TRBV7-6 to TRBJ1-5; no firm D call. Germline-derived CDR1 and CDR2 are SGHVS and FNYEAQ. This CDR3 is built from 14 residues. V lost 5 bases and J lost 11, with 19 bases in between. Here the CDR3 reads CASSPSGGSESQHF. The CDR3 DNA follows: TGTGCCAGCAGCCCTAGTGGCGGGAGCGAGTCCCAGCATTTT.

This clone has just one count. The V and J genes are TRBV6-5 and TRBJ1-1; D gene ambiguous. The CDR3 is 13 amino acids. Trimming removed 5 bases from V and 6 bases from J, with 13 bases in between. Germline assignment: CDR1 MNHEY and CDR2 SVGAGI. The CDR3 spells CASSRDFVAEAFF. DNA of the CDR3: TGTGCCAGCAGTCGCGACTTTGTGGCTGAAGCTTTCTTT.

The CDR3 loop is CASSGQGKANYGYTF. CDR3 nucleotides: TGTGCCAGCTCGGGACAGGGCAAGGCGAACTATGGCTACACCTTC. The chain employs TRBV18 and TRBJ1-2, with TRBD1 identical over 9 bases. Germline CDR1 is KGHSH and CDR2 is LQKENI. The junction had 7 bases not matched to a gene; V was cut back by 6 bases and J by 2 bases. The CDR3 runs 15 residues.

The chain has TRBV20-1 and TRBJ2-7; D possibly corresponds to TRBD1 (6 bases). The CDR3 has 15 amino acids. The germline CDR1 and CDR2 sequences are DFQATT and SNEGSKA (reference sequence). With 3 bases removed from V and 4 bases from J, the gap between germline ends came to 19 bases. The CDR3 region is CSASEQAKQGYEQYF. The CDR3 DNA reads as TGCAGTGCTAGTGAACAGGCAAAGCAGGGGTACGAGCAGTACTTC.

The rearrangement links TRBV5-4 to TRBJ1-1, with 7 bases fitting TRBD1. This CDR3 region has 11 residues. CDR1 and CDR2 from the germline V gene are SGHNT and YYREEE (reference sequence). The J segment lost 6 bases and the V segment lost 4 bases, leaving 0 bases of the junction unmatched. Here the CDR3 DNA reads TGTGCCAGCAGCCAGGGGGCTGAAGCTTTCTTT. Its translation is CASSQGAEAFF.

The rearrangement joins TRBV28 to TRBJ1-3; the D gene is possibly TRBD1 (6 bases). The length of the CDR3 is 15 residues. Germline V gene data show CDR1 as MDHEN and CDR2 as SYDVKM. With 1 base removed from V and 0 bases from J, the gap between germline ends came to 7 bases. This CDR3 reads CASSLYRDSGNTIYF. The CDR3, as DNA: TGTGCCAGCAGTTTATACAGGGACTCTGGAAACACCATATATTTT.

V and J are TRBV19 and TRBJ1-1, with D unclear. Germline V gene sequence: CDR1 LNHDA, CDR2 SQIVND (reference sequence). V lost 8 bases, J lost 1 base, and 8 bases lay in between. This CDR3 has 12 amino acids. CDR3 coding DNA: TGTGCCAGTCAACAGAAGAACACTGAAGCTTTCTTT. This translates into CASQQKNTEAFF.

The rearrangement uses TRBV9 and TRBJ2-1; TRBD2 aligns across 7 bases. In germline, CDR1 is SGDLS, CDR2 YYNGEE. The V gene end was trimmed by 4 bases and the J gene end by 3 bases; junction bases not matched to a gene: 4. The CDR3 extends over 14 amino acids. The CDR3: CASSPRTSYNEQFF. The CDR3 nucleotides read TGTGCCAGCAGCCCCCGGACTAGCTACAATGAGCAGTTCTTC.

The chain has TRBV12-3 or TRBV12-4 and TRBJ1-1, with no clear D. The CDR3 covers 13 residues. The germline V and J ends were trimmed by 9 bases and 5 bases, with 16 bases remaining between them. The CDR3 spells CASCRLLRTEAFF. In nucleotides, the CDR3 is TGTGCCAGTTGTAGACTCTTAAGGACTGAAGCTTTCTTT.

The chain links TRBV18 to TRBJ1-1; 7 nucleotides line up with TRBD1. V lost 6 bases, J lost 1 base, and 5 bases stayed unmatched. From germline, CDR1 is KGHSH and CDR2 LQKENI. This CDR3 is built from 14 residues. The CDR3 protein is CASSRQGGNTEAFF. In DNA, the CDR3 is TGTGCCAGCTCCAGACAGGGAGGGAACACTGAAGCTTTCTTT.

The rearrangement joins TRBV13 to TRBJ1-1, with D hard to call. The germline gives CDR1 PRHDT, CDR2 FYEKMQ (reference sequence). This CDR3 spans 13 amino acids. Deletions cut 0 bases from V and 6 bases from J, with 8 bases between. The CDR3 DNA is TGTGCCAGCAGCTTAGGGTGGGCTTCTGAAGCTTTCTTT. Translating it yields CASSLGWASEAFF.

The J gene is TRBJ2-3, the V gene TRBV7-3, with no clear D. V lost 7 bases, J lost 10 bases, and 18 bases lay in between. This CDR3 spans 13 amino acids. CDR1 is SGHTA and CDR2 is FQGTGA in the germline V gene. CDR3 nucleotide sequence: TGTGCCAGCACTGAAAGCCCCCTTCTATCGCAGTATTTT. As protein: CASTESPLLSQYF.